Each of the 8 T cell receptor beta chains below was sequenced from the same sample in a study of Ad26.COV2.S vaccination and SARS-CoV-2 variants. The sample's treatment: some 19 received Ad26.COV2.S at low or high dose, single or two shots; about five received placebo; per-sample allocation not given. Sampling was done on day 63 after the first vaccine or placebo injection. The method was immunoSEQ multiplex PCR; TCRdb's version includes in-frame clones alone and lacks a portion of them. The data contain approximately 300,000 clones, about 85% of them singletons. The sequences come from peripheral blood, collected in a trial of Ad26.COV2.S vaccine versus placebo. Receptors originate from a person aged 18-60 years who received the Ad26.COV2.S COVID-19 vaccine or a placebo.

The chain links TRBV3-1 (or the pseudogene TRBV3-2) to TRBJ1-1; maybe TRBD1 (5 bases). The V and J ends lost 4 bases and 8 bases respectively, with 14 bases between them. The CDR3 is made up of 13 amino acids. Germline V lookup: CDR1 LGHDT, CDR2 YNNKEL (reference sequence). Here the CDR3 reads CASSRRGSNEAFF. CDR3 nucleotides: TGTGCCAGCAGCCGCCGGGGGAGCAACGAAGCTTTCTTT.

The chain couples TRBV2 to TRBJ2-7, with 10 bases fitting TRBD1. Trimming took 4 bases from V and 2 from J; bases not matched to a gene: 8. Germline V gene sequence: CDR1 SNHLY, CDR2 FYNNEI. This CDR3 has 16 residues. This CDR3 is CASSALTGGIPYEQYF. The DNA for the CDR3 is TGTGCCAGCAGTGCGTTGACAGGGGGCATCCCCTACGAGCAGTACTTC. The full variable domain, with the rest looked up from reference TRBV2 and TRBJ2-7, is EPEVTQTPSHQVTQMGQEVILRCVPISNHLYFYWYRQILGQKVEFLVSFYNNEISEKSEIFDDQFSVERPDGSNFTLKIRSTKLEDSAMYFCASSALTGGIPYEQYFGPGTRLTVT.

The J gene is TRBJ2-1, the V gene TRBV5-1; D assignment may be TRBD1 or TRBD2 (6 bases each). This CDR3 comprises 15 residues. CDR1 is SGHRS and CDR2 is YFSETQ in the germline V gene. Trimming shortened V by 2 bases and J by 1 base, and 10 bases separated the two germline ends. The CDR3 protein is CASSFRGQSYNEQFF. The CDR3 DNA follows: TGCGCCAGCAGCTTCCGGGGGCAGTCCTACAATGAGCAGTTCTTC.

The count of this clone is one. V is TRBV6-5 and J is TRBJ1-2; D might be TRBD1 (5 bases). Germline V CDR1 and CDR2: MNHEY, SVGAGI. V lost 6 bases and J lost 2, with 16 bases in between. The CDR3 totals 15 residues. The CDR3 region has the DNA TGTGCCAGCAGACCCTCCGGGACGGCGAACTATGGCTACACCTTC. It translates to CASRPSGTANYGYTF.

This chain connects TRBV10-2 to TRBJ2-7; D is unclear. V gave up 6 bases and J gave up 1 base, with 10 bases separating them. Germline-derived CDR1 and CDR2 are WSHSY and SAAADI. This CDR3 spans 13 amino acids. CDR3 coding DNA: TGCGCCAGCAGCTCCTACCCGTCCTACGAGCAGTACTTC. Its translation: CASSSYPSYEQYF.

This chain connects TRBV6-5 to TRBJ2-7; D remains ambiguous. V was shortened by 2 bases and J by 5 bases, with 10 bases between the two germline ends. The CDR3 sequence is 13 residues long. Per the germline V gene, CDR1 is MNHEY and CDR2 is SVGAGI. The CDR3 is CASSYARLNEQYF. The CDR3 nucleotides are TGTGCCAGCAGTTACGCCAGGTTGAACGAGCAGTACTTC.

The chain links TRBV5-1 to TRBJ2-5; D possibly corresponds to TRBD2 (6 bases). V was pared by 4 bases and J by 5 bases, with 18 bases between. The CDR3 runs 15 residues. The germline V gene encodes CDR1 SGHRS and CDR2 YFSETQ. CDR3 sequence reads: CASSPRTTNGETQYF. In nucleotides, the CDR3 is TGCGCCAGCAGCCCCAGGACTACTAATGGCGAGACCCAGTACTTC.

DNA for the CDR3: TGTGCCAGCTCACCGGGGGGAGGGACCTATAATTCACCCCTCCACTTT. Its protein product is CASSPGGGTYNSPLHF. The rearrangement links TRBV18 to TRBJ1-6; D might be TRBD1 (5 bases). In germline, CDR1 is KGHSH, CDR2 LQKENI. The V gene lost 3 bases and the J gene lost 2 bases, with 11 bases spanning the gap. The CDR3 runs to 16 residues. Drawing the rest from reference TRBV18 and TRBJ1-6, the complete variable domain is NAGVMQNPRHLVRRRGQEARLRCSPMKGHSHVYWYRQLPEEGLKFMVYLQKENIIDESGMPKERFSAEFPKEGPSILRIQQVVRGDSAAYFCASSPGGGTYNSPLHFGNGTRLTVT.